The table lists the clone carrying this T cell receptor beta chain with a few counts. Germline CDR1 reads WNHNN; CDR2 reads SYGVQD (reference sequence). V was clipped by 9 bases and J by 1 base, with 18 bases between them. CDR3 length: 15 amino acids. This entry comes from a study of blood T cell repertoires in COVID-19. Study summary: T cells, B-cell-depleted T cells, or PBMCs provided the cDNA or gDNA that served as material.

In the authors' methods: Scientists estimated how many nucleated cells there were by amplifying reference gene primers. Using immunoSEQ multiplex PCR, the repertoire was profiled, and TCRdb retains in-frame clones only, with some absent. V and J calls and clone size are those listed in that table; D and trimming were worked out from the DNA. The data contain approximately 250,000 clones, around 90% of them seen just once; the ten biggest clones take up around 0.92%. The TCR originated in a woman under 40 who had recovered from COVID-19. The sequenced sample consisted of PBMCs or T cells enriched from blood (not recorded which). The chain combines TRBV10-1 with TRBJ1-1; tentative D call: TRBD1 (6 bases). This chain's CDR3 is CASVTPGGANTEAFF. In nucleotides, the CDR3 is TGCGCCAGTGTAACCCCGGGGGGCGCGAACACTGAAGCTTTCTTT.